These 2 T cell receptor beta chains share one sample of origin, sequenced in a study of blood T cell repertoires in COVID-19. Generated by immunoSEQ multiplex PCR, the TCRdb table keeps only in-frame clones and is missing some. Of around 110,000 clones listed, less than 85% are singletons. The specimen was peripheral blood. The origin of the receptors is a man aged 25-40 years with acute or convalescent COVID-19.

The chain uses TRBV4-2 and TRBJ2-7; no reliable D call. The CDR3 sequence is 11 residues long. V was clipped by 1 base and J by 9 bases, with 7 bases between them. In germline, CDR1 is LGHNA, CDR2 YNFKEQ. As DNA, the CDR3 is TGTGCCAGCAGCCAAGGCGGCATGCAGTACGTC. Its protein product is CASSQGGMQYV.

Only a few counts were recorded for this clone. The chain combines TRBV9 with TRBJ1-3; 10 bases agree with TRBD1. The length of the CDR3 is 16 residues. From germline, CDR1 is SGDLS and CDR2 YYNGEE. The junction had 5 bases not matched to a gene; V was cut back by 3 bases and J by 2 bases. In nucleotides, the CDR3 is TGTGCCAGCAGCGCGGGACAGGGGATTGCTGGAAACACCATATATTTT. Residues: CASSAGQGIAGNTIYF.